This is a list of T cell receptor beta chains from one sample in a study of T cell clonotyping in hematopoietic cell transplantation. TCRdb's copy holds only in-frame clones and misses some; the assay was immunoSEQ multiplex PCR. The table records 17,000 or so clones, 80% to 95% of them present only once. Sequencing used peripheral blood mononuclear cells. All receptors derive from a man aged 40-49 years in good health. Some clones in this sample may be carry-over from other donors' samples. CDR3s include the opening cysteine and the closing phenylalanine or tryptophan. D genes are given only for firm matches. Size tells how often a clone was seen (once, few, many) or the class of an expanded clone, and some rows leave it out.

j_call d_call v_call clone_size cdr3_nt cdr3_aa
TRBJ1-1 TRBD1 TRBV5-1 - TGCGCCAGCAGTCGACTAGGGGGCGAGGGCGCTGAAGCTTTCTTT CASSRLGGEGAEAFF
TRBJ2-1 TRBD2 TRBV7-9 - TGTGCCAGCAGCCAACACGGGGGGGCCAGCGATGAGCAGTTCTTC CASSQHGGASDEQFF
TRBJ2-2 - TRBV6-5 - TGTGCCAGCAGGCTGGGGCAGAACACCGGGGAGCTGTTTTTT CASRLGQNTGELFF
TRBJ1-5 - TRBV19 - TGTGCCAGTACCCCGGGGCAGGGCATGAGTCAGCCCCAGCATTTT CASTPGQGMSQPQHF
TRBJ1-1 TRBD1 TRBV18 - TGTGCCAGCTCACCAGGATCGGGACAGGGAACTGAAGCTTTCTTT CASSPGSGQGTEAFF
TRBJ2-5 TRBD2 TRBV27 - TGTGCCAGCACCCCTATAGCGGGGGGTCAAGAGACCCAGTACTTC CASTPIAGGQETQYF
TRBJ2-7 - TRBV29-1 once TGCAGCGTTGAGGATGCGAGGGAGACAGCTTCTTACGAGCAGTACTTC CSVEDARETASYEQYF
TRBJ2-5 - TRBV9 - TGTGCCAGCAGCGTAGCGGGCACTCAAGAGACCCAGTACTTC CASSVAGTQETQYF
TRBJ2-7 - TRBV7-2 - TGTGCCAGCAGCGACTCCTACGAGCAGTACTTC CASSDSYEQYF
TRBJ1-1 - TRBV19 - TGTGCCAGTAGCGCGGGAGGGGCCACTGAAGCTTTCTTT CASSAGGATEAFF
TRBJ1-1 - TRBV7-2 - TGTGCCAGCAGATCCGGACGGGTGAACACTGAAGCTTTCTTT CASRSGRVNTEAFF
TRBJ1-4 TRBD1 TRBV25-1 - TGTGCCAGCGGGGAACAGGGGGTTGAAAAACTGTTTTTT CASGEQGVEKLFF
TRBJ1-2 TRBD1 TRBV7-9 - TGTGCCAGCAGCTTAGCCGGGACAGGGGAATATGGCTACACCTTC CASSLAGTGEYGYTF
TRBJ2-7 - TRBV2 - TGTGCCAGTAGCCTTGGGGCGATCGAAGCCTACGAGCAGTACTTC CASSLGAIEAYEQYF
TRBJ1-5 - TRBV30 once TGTGCCTGGAGTGGGAGTCCGGCGGGCCAGCCCCAGCATTTT CAWSGSPAGQPQHF
TRBJ2-7 - TRBV7-2 - TGTGCCAGCAGATTCGACTCCAGGGCGATCTACGAGCAGTACTTC CASRFDSRAIYEQYF
TRBJ2-2 - TRBV29-1 - TGCAGCGTTAAGGGCACCTACACCGGGGAGCTGTTTTTT CSVKGTYTGELFF
TRBJ2-3 - TRBV5-1 - TGCGCCAGCAGCACCCGGACGGCAGGTGGGGATACGCAGTATTTT CASSTRTAGGDTQYF
TRBJ2-7 TRBD1 TRBV19 - TGTGCCAGTAGTGCCGACCGGGACAGCTACGAGCAGTACTTC CASSADRDSYEQYF
TRBJ2-7 TRBD2 TRBV4-1 - TGCGCCAGCAGCCAAGAGGGTCTAGCGGGCTACGAGCAGTACTTC CASSQEGLAGYEQYF